These 26 T cell receptor beta chains originate from one sample sequenced in a study of a mutant IDH1 vaccine in newly diagnosed glioma. Specified time point: week 11, during vaccination. Vaccination used 300 ug of mutant IDH1 20-mer peptide per dose, with topical imiquimod. The antigens of these receptors remain unknown. Clones were sequenced by immunoSEQ multiplex PCR, and TCRdb holds only the in-frame ones, with some missing. The sample has some 60,000 clones, approximately 80% seen once. Sequencing used PBMCs, obtained from a glioma patient whose treatment included an IDH1 peptide vaccine. The receptor source for this set is a man aged 25 to 40 with glioma.

The chain recombines TRBV7-3 with TRBJ2-5, with D perhaps given as TRBD1 or TRBD2 (5 bases each). This CDR3 has 14 residues. The V end lost 8 bases, the J end lost 6 bases, and 19 bases lay between the germline ends. Germline V gene lookup returns CDR1 SGHTA and CDR2 FQGTGA. The CDR3 region is CASGKGSLPQTQYF. The CDR3 nucleotides read TGTGCCAGCGGAAAGGGGAGTCTCCCCCAGACCCAGTACTTC.

This chain joins TRBV7-9 and TRBJ2-1; 8 positions agree with TRBD1. The length of the CDR3 is 16 residues. Trimming removed 7 bases from V and 4 bases from J; junction bases left unmatched: 12. Germline loops: CDR1 SEHNR, CDR2 FQNEAQ (reference sequence). The CDR3 sequence: CASTADRGYSYNEQFF. The CDR3 region has the DNA TGTGCCAGCACCGCCGACAGGGGCTATTCATACAATGAGCAGTTCTTC.

The V call is TRBV6-4, the J call TRBJ2-1; D unresolved. Trimming shortened V by 2 bases and J by 0 bases, and 11 bases separated the two germline ends. This CDR3 has 16 amino acids. Germline values: CDR1 MRHNA, CDR2 SNTAGT. The CDR3 sequence: CASSDSGDSSYNEQFF. CDR3 nucleotide sequence: TGTGCCAGCAGTGACAGTGGGGATAGCTCCTACAATGAGCAGTTCTTC.

This clone showed up just once. The gene calls are TRBV7-9 and TRBJ2-3, with TRBD1 as a possible D gene (7 bases). The germline V and J ends were trimmed by 3 bases and 6 bases, with 10 bases remaining between them. There are 13 residues in the CDR3. CDR1 and CDR2 (germline): SEHNR, FQNEAQ (reference sequence). The CDR3 coding sequence is TGTGCCAGCAGCTTGCCAGGGGGGGATACGCAGTATTTT. Translated, it gives CASSLPGGDTQYF.

This chain links TRBV5-4 with TRBJ2-7; D might be TRBD2 (6 bases). The CDR3 is 15 amino acids. The ends were cut back, 4 bases at V and 8 bases at J, with 22 bases in the middle. CDR1 is SGHNT, CDR2 YYREEE, per germline (reference sequence). CDR3 DNA sequence: TGTGCCAGCAGCCTGCACCCCGGGGACTCCGAGAAGCAGTACTTC. This translates into CASSLHPGDSEKQYF.

This sequence joins TRBV27 and TRBJ2-2; TRBD1 matches 8 bases. Unmatched junction bases numbered 6, after V lost 5 bases and J lost 4 bases. Germline CDR1 is MNHEY and CDR2 is SMNVEV (reference sequence). The CDR3 length is 15 residues. CDR3 in amino acids: CASSPRDRGTGELFF. The CDR3, as DNA: TGTGCCAGCAGTCCCCGCGACAGGGGCACCGGGGAGCTGTTTTTT.

This clone was seen a single time. This chain uses TRBV7-2 with TRBJ1-5; perhaps TRBD1 as D (5 bases). The V and J ends lost 3 bases and 5 bases respectively, with 14 bases between them. The germline V gene has CDR1 SGHTA and CDR2 FQGNSA. CDR3 size: 15 residues. The CDR3 DNA reads TGTGCCAGCAGCTTCTCCGTTGGGGGTTATCAGCCCCAGCATTTT. This codes for CASSFSVGGYQPQHF.

This clone was seen a few times. This sample also contains other DNA sequences that code for the same CDR3. This chain joins TRBV30 and TRBJ2-7; 7 bases line up with TRBD2. This CDR3 contains 13 residues. V shed 0 bases, J shed 2 bases, and the junction held 1 base outside the gene matches. CDR1 and CDR2 (germline): GTSNPN, SVGIG (reference sequence). The CDR3: CAWSVGLAYEQYF. The CDR3 DNA follows: TGTGCCTGGAGTGTCGGACTAGCCTACGAGCAGTACTTC.

The gene calls are TRBV7-2 and TRBJ2-3; 12 nucleotides align to TRBD2. Germline trimming cut 3 bases from V and 6 bases from J; bases unmatched to any gene: 1. Germline V gene data show CDR1 as SGHTA and CDR2 as FQGNSA. The CDR3 spans 14 residues. CDR3 nucleotides: TGTGCCAGCAGCTTTGGACTAGCGGGGGATACGCAGTATTTT. It yields the protein CASSFGLAGDTQYF. Drawing the rest from reference TRBV7-2 and TRBJ2-3, the complete variable domain is GAGVSQSPSNKVTEKGKDVELRCDPISGHTALYWYRQSLGQGLEFLIYFQGNSAPDKSGLPSDRFSAERTGGSVSTLTIQRTQQEDSAVYLCASSFGLAGDTQYFGPGTRLTVL.

The chain carries TRBV9 and TRBJ1-1; D is ambiguous. The CDR3 has 14 residues. With 2 bases removed from V and 3 bases from J, the gap between germline ends came to 11 bases. In germline, CDR1 is SGDLS, CDR2 YYNGEE. CDR3 sequence reads: CASSVGPLDTEAFF. The CDR3 region has the DNA TGTGCCAGCAGCGTGGGCCCCCTGGACACTGAAGCTTTCTTT.

J is TRBJ1-1 and V is TRBV27, with a possible D match to TRBD1 (6 bases). The V and J ends lost 5 bases and 2 bases respectively, with 15 bases between them. This CDR3 contains 15 residues. Germline assignment: CDR1 MNHEY and CDR2 SMNVEV (reference sequence). The DNA for the CDR3 is TGTGCCAGCAGTGTTGGAAGCAGGGGTAACACTGAAGCTTTCTTT. Translating gives CASSVGSRGNTEAFF.

The chain recombines TRBV11-2 with TRBJ1-2, with D uncertain. Per the germline V gene, CDR1 is SGHAT and CDR2 is FQNNGV. The CDR3 consists of 13 residues. The V end lost 1 base, the J end lost 6 bases, and 9 bases lay between the germline ends. The CDR3 DNA is TGTGCCAGCAGCTTAGGGCGGAGCAATGGCTACACCTTC. Translated, it gives CASSLGRSNGYTF.

The chain joins TRBV2 to TRBJ2-5; perhaps TRBD2 as D (5 bases). Germline V gene sequence: CDR1 SNHLY, CDR2 FYNNEI. V shed 7 bases and J shed 4 bases, with 13 bases lying between them. The CDR3 spans 13 residues. For the CDR3, the DNA is TGTGCCAGCAACACGGGATCAGGAGAGACCCAGTACTTC. Protein product: CASNTGSGETQYF.

This clone was recorded once. The chain uses TRBV9 and TRBJ1-1; tentative D call: TRBD1 (5 bases). Trimming shortened V by 4 bases and J by 4 bases, and 14 bases separated the two germline ends. CDR3 length: 14 amino acids. CDR1 is SGDLS and CDR2 is YYNGEE in the germline V gene. CDR3 nucleotide sequence: TGTGCCAGCAGCCCCTATGGGGGAGGCACTGAAGCTTTCTTT. Translating it yields CASSPYGGGTEAFF.

The sample holds a few counts of this clone. The chain uses TRBV10-3 and TRBJ1-1; 9 bases line up with TRBD1. With 4 bases clipped from V and 1 base from J, the junction kept 1 base outside the gene matches. This CDR3 is 14 amino acids long. CDR1 and CDR2 (germline): ENHRY, SYGVKD. Here the CDR3 DNA reads TGTGCCATCAGTGCGGACAGGGGGAACACTGAAGCTTTCTTT. It is translated as CAISADRGNTEAFF.

The chain couples TRBV4-3 to TRBJ2-2; D may be TRBD1 (6 bases). V dropped 4 bases and J dropped 0 bases, with 12 bases sitting between them. CDR3 size: 16 residues. Germline V gives CDR1 LGHNA, CDR2 YSLEER. The CDR3 sequence is CASSPPGTPNTGELFF. The CDR3 DNA reads TGCGCCAGCAGCCCCCCCGGGACACCGAACACCGGGGAGCTGTTTTTT.

The rearrangement uses TRBV18 and TRBJ1-4, with 8 bases that match TRBD1. Germline V CDR1 and CDR2: KGHSH, LQKENI. The length of the CDR3 is 15 residues. V gave up 6 bases and J gave up 4 bases; unmatched junction bases: 7. In DNA form, the CDR3 reads TGTGCCAGCTCTACCTCGGGACAGGTTAATGAAAAACTGTTTTTT. This sequence encodes CASSTSGQVNEKLFF.

V gene TRBV19 combines with J gene TRBJ1-5; D ambiguous. The CDR3 consists of 14 residues. Germline values: CDR1 LNHDA, CDR2 SQIVND (reference sequence). Between the trimmed V and J ends, which lost 3 bases and 0 bases, there was a span of 6 bases. CDR3 in DNA: TGTGCCAGTAGTATCCCCTATAGCAATCAGCCCCAGCATTTT. Amino acid sequence: CASSIPYSNQPQHF. Drawing the rest from reference TRBV19 and TRBJ1-5, the complete variable domain is DGGITQSPKYLFRKEGQNVTLSCEQNLNHDAMYWYRQDPGQGLRLIYYSQIVNDFQKGDIAEGYSVSREKKESFPLTVTSAQKNPTAFYLCASSIPYSNQPQHFGDGTRLSIL.

The chain links TRBV10-3 to TRBJ2-5, with TRBD1 matching 8 bases. TRBJ2-7 explains the end of the DNA better; the J call may be wrong. Germline V gives CDR1 ENHRY, CDR2 SYGVKD. CDR3 length equals 12 residues. The CDR3 DNA follows: TGTGCCGCAGGACAGGGAATCTACGAGCAGTACTTC. Translation: CAAGQGIYEQYF.

V usage is TRBV28 and J usage is TRBJ1-1; D might be TRBD1 (5 bases). Germline V gives CDR1 MDHEN, CDR2 SYDVKM. The CDR3 is 12 residues long. The ends were cut back, 6 bases at V and 6 bases at J, with 11 bases in the middle. DNA for the CDR3: TGTGCCAGCAGCCAGGGCCAGCCTGAAGCTTTCTTT. Encoded protein: CASSQGQPEAFF.

This sequence joins TRBV10-1 and TRBJ2-7; TRBD2 matches 7 bases. The CDR3 is made up of 15 amino acids. V lost 6 bases to trimming and J lost 0 bases; unmatched junction nucleotides: 8. Germline CDR1 is WNHNN and CDR2 is SYGVQD (reference sequence). CDR3 in amino acids: CASRQRGNSSYEQYF. The CDR3 nucleotides read TGCGCCAGCAGGCAGCGGGGCAACAGCTCCTACGAGCAGTACTTC.

The chain has TRBV6-6 and TRBJ1-1, with 7 positions matching TRBD1. The CDR3 sequence is 15 residues long. V shed 4 bases and J 6 bases; nucleotides not matched to a gene: 11. Germline assignment: CDR1 MNHNY and CDR2 SVGAGI (reference sequence). The CDR3: CASSSLTGAVPEAFF. For the CDR3, the DNA is TGTGCCAGCAGTTCGCTTACAGGGGCTGTCCCTGAAGCTTTCTTT.

This clone is a singleton in its sample. The CDR3 loop is CAISTRAGESSGNTIYF. CDR3 bases: TGTGCCATCAGCACTCGGGCAGGCGAAAGCTCTGGAAACACCATATATTTT. The chain joins TRBV10-3 to TRBJ1-3; D gene uncertain. This CDR3 has 17 amino acids. Germline V gene sequence: CDR1 ENHRY, CDR2 SYGVKD. V was pared by 6 bases and J by 0 bases, with 18 bases between.

V usage is TRBV19 and J usage is TRBJ1-5, with D tentatively TRBD1 (6 bases). The CDR3 sequence is 13 residues long. CDR1 is LNHDA, CDR2 SQIVND, per germline (reference sequence). With 5 bases removed from V and 4 bases from J, the gap between germline ends came to 9 bases. The CDR3: CASSGGRNQPQHF. The CDR3 nucleotides are TGTGCCAGTAGTGGGGGCCGGAATCAGCCCCAGCATTTT.

The rearrangement joins TRBV18 to TRBJ2-1, with 10 bases fitting TRBD2. The V and J ends lost 2 bases and 2 bases, in that order; junction bases with no gene match: 9. The CDR3 is 18 residues long. Per germline, CDR1 KGHSH and CDR2 LQKENI. CDR3 sequence (DNA): TGTGCCAGCTCACCAAGAGGAGCGGGAGGGCCGACCTACAATGAGCAGTTCTTC. It yields the protein CASSPRGAGGPTYNEQFF.

The rearrangement links TRBV5-4 to TRBJ2-5; D tentatively reads TRBD1 or TRBD2 (6 bases each). The CDR3 runs 15 residues. Germline V gene data show CDR1 as SGHNT and CDR2 as YYREEE (reference sequence). With 0 bases removed from V and 10 bases from J, the gap between germline ends came to 19 bases. The CDR3 nucleotides read TGTGCCAGCAGCTTGGGAGGGGGGATCCTAGTAGGCCAGTACTTC. It translates to CASSLGGGILVGQYF.